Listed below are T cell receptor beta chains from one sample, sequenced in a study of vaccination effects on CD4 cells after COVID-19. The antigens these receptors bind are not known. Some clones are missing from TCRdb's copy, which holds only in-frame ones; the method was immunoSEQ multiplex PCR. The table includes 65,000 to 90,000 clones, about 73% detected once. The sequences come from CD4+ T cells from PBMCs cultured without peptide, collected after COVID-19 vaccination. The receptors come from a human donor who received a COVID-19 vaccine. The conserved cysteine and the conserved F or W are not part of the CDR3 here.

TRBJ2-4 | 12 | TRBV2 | ASSETDALNIQY
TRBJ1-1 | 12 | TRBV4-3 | ASSPSGRAEWAF
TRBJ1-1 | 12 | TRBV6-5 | ASGPGDSVWRAF
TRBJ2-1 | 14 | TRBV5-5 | ASRLWTSGGVGEQF
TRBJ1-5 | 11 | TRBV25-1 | ASTHGSDQPQH
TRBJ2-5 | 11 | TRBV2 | ASSELGMETQY
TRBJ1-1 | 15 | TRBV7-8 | ASSMELQGAGNTEAF
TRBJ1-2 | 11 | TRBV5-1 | ASSLELHYGYT
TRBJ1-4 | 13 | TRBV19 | ASSIIGSTNEKLF
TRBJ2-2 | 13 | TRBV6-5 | ASNPRQGGTGELF
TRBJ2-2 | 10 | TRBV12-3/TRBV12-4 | ASSSNTGELF
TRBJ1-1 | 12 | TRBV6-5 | ASSLTALNTEAF
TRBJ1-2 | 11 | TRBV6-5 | ASTNHRGKGYT
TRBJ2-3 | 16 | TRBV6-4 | ASSDSNPALTSTDTQY
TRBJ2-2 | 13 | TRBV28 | ASSRGGSNTGELF
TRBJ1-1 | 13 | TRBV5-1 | ASSLTGRGETEAF
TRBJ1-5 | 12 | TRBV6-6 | ASSPDRAGQPQH
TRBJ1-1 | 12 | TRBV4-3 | ASSQTLLATEAF
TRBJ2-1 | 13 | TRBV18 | ASSSDREYLNEQF
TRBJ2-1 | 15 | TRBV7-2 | ASSLLLTGTLYNEQF
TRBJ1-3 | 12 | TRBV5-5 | ASTSDGTGNTIY
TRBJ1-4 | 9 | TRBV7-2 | ASRNSEKLF
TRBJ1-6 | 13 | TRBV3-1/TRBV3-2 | ASQYRGTRNSPLH